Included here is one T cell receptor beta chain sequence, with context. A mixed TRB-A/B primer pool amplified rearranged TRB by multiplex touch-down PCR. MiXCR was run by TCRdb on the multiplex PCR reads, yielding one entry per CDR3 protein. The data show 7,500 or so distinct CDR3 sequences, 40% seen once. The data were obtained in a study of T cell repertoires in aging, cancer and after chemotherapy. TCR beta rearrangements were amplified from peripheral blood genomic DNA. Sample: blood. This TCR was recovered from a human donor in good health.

In DNA, the CDR3 is TGTGCCAGCAGCCAACCAGGGAGCGGGGGCTACAATGAGCAGTTCTTC. Residues: CASSQPGSGGYNEQFF. V and J are TRBV4-2 and TRBJ2-1; TRBD2 aligns across 8 bases. Germline V gives CDR1 LGHNA, CDR2 YNFKEQ. J gave up 3 bases and V 2 bases, and 6 bases lay outside the gene matches. The CDR3 sequence is 16 residues long.